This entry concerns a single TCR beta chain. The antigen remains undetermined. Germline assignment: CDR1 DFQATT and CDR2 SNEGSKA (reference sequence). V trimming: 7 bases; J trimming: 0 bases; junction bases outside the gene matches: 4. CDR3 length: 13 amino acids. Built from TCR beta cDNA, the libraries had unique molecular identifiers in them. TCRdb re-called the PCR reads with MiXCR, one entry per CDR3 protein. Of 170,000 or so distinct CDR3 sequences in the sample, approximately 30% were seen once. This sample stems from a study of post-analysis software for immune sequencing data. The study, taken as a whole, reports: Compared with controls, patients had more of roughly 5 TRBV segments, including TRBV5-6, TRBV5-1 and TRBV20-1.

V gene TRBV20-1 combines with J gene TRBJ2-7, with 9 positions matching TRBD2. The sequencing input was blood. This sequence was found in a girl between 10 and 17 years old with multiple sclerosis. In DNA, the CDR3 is TGCAGTGATCCGGGACTAGCCTCCTACGAGCAGTACTTC. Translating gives CSDPGLASYEQYF.